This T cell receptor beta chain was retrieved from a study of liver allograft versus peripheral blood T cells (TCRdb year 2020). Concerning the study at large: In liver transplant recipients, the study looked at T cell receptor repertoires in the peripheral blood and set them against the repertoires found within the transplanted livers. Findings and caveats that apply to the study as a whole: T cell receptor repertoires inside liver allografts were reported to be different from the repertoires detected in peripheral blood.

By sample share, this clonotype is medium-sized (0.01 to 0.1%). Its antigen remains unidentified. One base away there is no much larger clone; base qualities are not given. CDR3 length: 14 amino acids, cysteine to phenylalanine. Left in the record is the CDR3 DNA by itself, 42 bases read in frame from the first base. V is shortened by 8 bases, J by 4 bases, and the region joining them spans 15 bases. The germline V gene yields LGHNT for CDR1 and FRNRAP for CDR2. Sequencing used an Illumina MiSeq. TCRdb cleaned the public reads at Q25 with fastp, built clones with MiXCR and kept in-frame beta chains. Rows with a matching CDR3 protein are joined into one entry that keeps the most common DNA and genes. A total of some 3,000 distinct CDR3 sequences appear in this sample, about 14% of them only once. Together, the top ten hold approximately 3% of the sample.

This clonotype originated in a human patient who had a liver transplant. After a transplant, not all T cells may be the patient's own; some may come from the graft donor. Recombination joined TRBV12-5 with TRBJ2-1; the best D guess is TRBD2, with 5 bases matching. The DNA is TGTGCTAGTTACCCGACCCGGACTTACAATGAGCAGTTCTTC. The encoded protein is CASYPTRTYNEQFF.